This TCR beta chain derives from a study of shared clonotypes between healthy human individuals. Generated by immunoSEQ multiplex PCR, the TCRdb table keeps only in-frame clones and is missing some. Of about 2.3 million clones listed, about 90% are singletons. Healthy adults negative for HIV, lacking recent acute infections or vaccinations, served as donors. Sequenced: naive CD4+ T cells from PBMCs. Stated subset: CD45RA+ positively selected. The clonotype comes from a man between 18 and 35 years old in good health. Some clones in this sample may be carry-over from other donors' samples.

CDR3 sequence reads: CASSGLKSGGYTF. CDR3 DNA: TGTGCCAGCAGTGGTCTGAAATCGGGAGGCTACACCTTC. The V and J genes are TRBV2 and TRBJ1-2; no clear D gene. V was pared by 4 bases and J by 8 bases, with 14 bases between. Germline CDR1 SNHLY, CDR2 FYNNEI. This CDR3 contains 13 residues.